This T cell receptor (beta chain) was captured by sequencing in a study of vaccination and CD4 T cells after COVID-19. Study-level information: Six males and four females, two of them Hispanic, were enrolled as convalescents. Cultures serving as controls received a peptide pool (CEFX or HIV-1 Nef) or no peptide.

This clonotype qualifies as medium-sized. Its specificity is unknown. This CDR3 has 15 residues. Germline assignment: CDR1 MNHEY and CDR2 SVGAGI. V lost 2 bases and J lost 8; bases outside the gene matches: 11. Treatment noted: roughly 10-day PBMC culture with coronavirus spike peptide pools or control peptides (ViraFEST assay). With the Oncomine TCR Beta short-read assay, DNA from cultured CD4+ T cells was sequenced. TCRdb itself ran the PCR reads through MiXCR, one entry per CDR3 protein. The sample lists 17,000 or so distinct CDR3 sequences, around 31% occurring once. The chain couples TRBV6-5 to TRBJ1-2; 7 bases line up with TRBD1. The sequence was collected from a human donor with COVID-19. Material for sequencing was cultured CD4+ T cells from blood. CDR3 amino acids: CASSYLAETGLGYTF. The CDR3 DNA sequence: TGTGCCAGCAGTTACCTGGCGGAGACAGGGTTGGGCTACACCTTC.